This T cell receptor beta chain was observed in a study of T-cell memory formation after mild COVID-19. Whole-study context: TCR clusters were mostly donor specific.

This clonotype was picked up a small number of times. Its antigen is unidentified. Study-level results: The main location of contracting CD4+ clones was CM and EM, and that of contracting CD8+ clones was EMRA. Whereas later expanders leaned CD4+, clones contracting day 15 to 85 showed a balanced CD4/CD8 makeup.

The CDR3 has 12 residues. Per germline, CDR1 SGHRS and CDR2 YFSETQ. V lost 4 bases and J lost 6, with 11 bases in between. In TCRdb, the 5' RACE reads were re-called with MiXCR into one record per CDR3 protein. The data show around 300,000 distinct CDR3 sequences, just under 20% seen once. This TCR came from a man between 18 and 29 years old who had mild COVID-19 (a few samples of this study predate the infection). Cell type and time point are not known. Sequencing was performed on PBMCs or a T cell subset sorted from them (not recorded which). The rearrangement joins TRBV5-1 to TRBJ2-7; D is unresolved. Here the CDR3 reads CASSPRPGEQYF. The CDR3 coding sequence is TGCGCCAGCAGCCCCAGACCCGGCGAGCAGTACTTC.